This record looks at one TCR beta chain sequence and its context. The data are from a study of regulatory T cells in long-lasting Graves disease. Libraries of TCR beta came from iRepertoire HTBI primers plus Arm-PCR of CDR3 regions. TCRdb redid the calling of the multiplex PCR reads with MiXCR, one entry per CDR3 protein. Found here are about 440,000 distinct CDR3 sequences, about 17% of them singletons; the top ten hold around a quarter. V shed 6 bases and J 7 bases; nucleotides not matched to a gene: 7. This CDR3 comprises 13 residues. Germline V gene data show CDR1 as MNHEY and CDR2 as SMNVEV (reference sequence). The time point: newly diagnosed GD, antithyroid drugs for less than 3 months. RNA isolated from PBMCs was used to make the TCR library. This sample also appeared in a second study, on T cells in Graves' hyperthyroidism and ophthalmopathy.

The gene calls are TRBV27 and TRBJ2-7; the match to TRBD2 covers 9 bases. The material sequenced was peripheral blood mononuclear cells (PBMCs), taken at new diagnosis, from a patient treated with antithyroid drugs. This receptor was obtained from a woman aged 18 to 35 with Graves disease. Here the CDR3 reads CASRPDAGGEQYF. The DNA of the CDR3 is TGTGCCAGCAGGCCAGACGCGGGAGGGGAGCAGTACTTC.